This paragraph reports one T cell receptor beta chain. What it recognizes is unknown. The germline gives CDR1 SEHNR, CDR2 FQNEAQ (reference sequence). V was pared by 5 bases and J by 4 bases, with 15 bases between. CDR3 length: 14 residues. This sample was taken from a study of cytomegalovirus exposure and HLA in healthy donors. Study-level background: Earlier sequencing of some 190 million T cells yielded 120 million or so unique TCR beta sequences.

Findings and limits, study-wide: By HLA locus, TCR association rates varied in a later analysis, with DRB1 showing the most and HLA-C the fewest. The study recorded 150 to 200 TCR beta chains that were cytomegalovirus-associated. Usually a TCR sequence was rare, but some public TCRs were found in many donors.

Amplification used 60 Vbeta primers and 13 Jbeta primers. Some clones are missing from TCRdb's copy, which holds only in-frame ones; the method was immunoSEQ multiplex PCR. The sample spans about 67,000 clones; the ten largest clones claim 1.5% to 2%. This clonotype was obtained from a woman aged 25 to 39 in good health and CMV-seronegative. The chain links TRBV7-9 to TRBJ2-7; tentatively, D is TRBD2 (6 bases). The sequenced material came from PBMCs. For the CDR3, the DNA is TGTGCCAGCAGCCCGGACGGGAGCGGGTACGAGCAGTACTTC. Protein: CASSPDGSGYEQYF.